Presented here are 27 T cell receptor beta chains from one specimen sequenced in a study of T cells in Graves' hyperthyroidism and ophthalmopathy. Amplified TCR beta CDR3 regions derived from RNA transcripts. A set of HTBI primers served as the primers for a first-round RT-PCR of the TCR CDR3. Using its own MiXCR run on the multiplex PCR reads, TCRdb lists one record per CDR3 protein. The data hold nearly 250,000 distinct CDR3 sequences, with about 17% observed a single time. Material: blood. The receptors were sampled from a woman aged 18-35 years with Graves' ophthalmopathy.

This clonotype occurred many times. This rearrangement joins TRBV6-2 or TRBV6-3 to TRBJ2-1; maybe TRBD1 (5 bases). V dropped 2 bases and J dropped 8 bases, with 19 bases sitting between them. Germline-derived CDR1 and CDR2 are MNHEY and SVGEGT. The CDR3 length is 16 residues. The CDR3, as DNA: TGTGCCAGCAGTTACGAAGGGGCGGTGGGGCTCCATGAGCAGTTCTTC. As protein: CASSYEGAVGLHEQFF.

The rearrangement joins TRBV20-1 to TRBJ2-2, with TRBD2 matching 11 bases. The ends lost 5 bases at V and 0 bases at J; junction bases unmatched: 11. The CDR3 covers 18 residues. Germline loops: CDR1 DFQATT, CDR2 SNEGSKA (reference sequence). CDR3 nucleotides: TGCAGTGCTGCCGGGACTAGCGGAGGCGACACGAACACCGGGGAGCTGTTTTTT. Amino acid sequence: CSAAGTSGGDTNTGELFF.

V gene TRBV24-1 combines with J gene TRBJ1-1; weak D call: TRBD1 (5 bases). Germline V lookup: CDR1 KGHDR, CDR2 SFDVKD. V was cut by 5 bases and J by 1 base, with 7 bases left in between. The CDR3 loop spans 13 amino acids. The CDR3 is CATSGGSNTEAFF. The CDR3 nucleotides are TGTGCCACCAGTGGGGGCTCGAACACTGAAGCTTTCTTT.

The table lists this clonotype with many counts. A clone one base away is much larger, so this may be a read error. V gene TRBV12-3 or TRBV12-4 combines with J gene TRBJ2-7; D ambiguous. The CDR3 runs to 13 residues. This chain's CDR3 is CAGSFELPYEQYF. The CDR3 region has the DNA TGTGCCGGCAGTTTTGAGTTGCCCTACGAGCAGTACTTC.

The V gene is TRBV19, the J gene TRBJ2-2; 11 nucleotides align to TRBD2. The CDR3 has 16 residues. V lost 10 bases, J lost 0 bases, and 7 bases stayed unmatched. Germline values: CDR1 LNHDA, CDR2 SQIVND (reference sequence). The CDR3 DNA reads TGTGCCACACGGGTAGCGGGGGGGCCGAACACCGGGGAGCTGTTTTTT. It yields the protein CATRVAGGPNTGELFF.

At least ten counts were recorded for this clonotype. The chain uses TRBV4-1 and TRBJ1-5; D perhaps matches TRBD1 (6 bases). Trimming removed 0 bases from V and 2 bases from J, with 11 bases in between. The CDR3 contains 16 residues. Germline lookup yields CDR1 MGHRA and CDR2 YSYEKL. The CDR3 is CASSQEQGSGNQPQHF. Here the CDR3 DNA reads TGCGCCAGCAGCCAAGAACAGGGATCGGGCAATCAGCCCCAGCATTTT.

This clonotype was seen only a few times. The rearrangement links TRBV19 to TRBJ1-2; no reliable D call. This CDR3 has 14 residues. Germline V gene lookup returns CDR1 LNHDA and CDR2 SQIVND (reference sequence). V lost 2 bases, J lost 4 bases, and 11 bases lay in between. CDR3 sequence: CASSILRRVYGYTF. The CDR3 DNA follows: TGTGCCAGTAGTATATTAAGGAGAGTCTATGGCTACACCTTC.

The chain carries TRBV6-9 and TRBJ1-2; a possible D gene is TRBD1 (5 bases). Trimming cost V 2 bases and J 7 bases, with 17 bases left between them. The CDR3 contains 15 residues. Germline V CDR1 and CDR2: MNHGY, SVAAGI. The CDR3 spells CASSYQQSGTGGYTF. Here the CDR3 DNA reads TGTGCCAGCAGTTATCAGCAATCGGGCACAGGTGGCTACACCTTC.

This clonotype came up a few times. The gene calls are TRBV20-1 and TRBJ2-1, with 10 bases matching TRBD2. The CDR3 extends over 17 amino acids. V lost 0 bases and J lost 3; bases outside the gene matches: 8. Germline V lookup: CDR1 DFQATT, CDR2 SNEGSKA (reference sequence). The CDR3 spells CSARDPLAGGDYNEQFF. CDR3 DNA: TGCAGTGCTAGAGATCCCTTAGCGGGAGGAGACTACAATGAGCAGTTCTTC.

Concerning this clonotype itself: With a much larger clone just one base away, this may be a read error. The chain has TRBV6-6 and TRBJ2-1; 13 bases fit TRBD2. This CDR3 has 20 amino acids. The germline V gene encodes CDR1 MNHNY and CDR2 SVGAGI (reference sequence). This CDR3 reads CASSYSSRQGLAGNHNGQFF. CDR3 nucleotide sequence: TGTGCCAGCAGTTACTCGAGTCGGCAGGGACTAGCGGGGAACCACAATGGGCAGTTCTTC.

Many counts were recorded for this clonotype. The chain couples TRBV30 to TRBJ2-5, with no clear D. V was shortened by 2 bases and J by 0 bases, with 10 bases between the two germline ends. In germline, CDR1 is GTSNPN, CDR2 SVGIG (reference sequence). This CDR3 is built from 14 residues. The CDR3 nucleotides are TGTGCCTGGAGTTTTACTGGGAACCAAGAGACCCAGTACTTC. Translating gives CAWSFTGNQETQYF.

This clonotype was observed many times. CDR3 amino acids: CASSQVGREGYEQYF. CDR3 sequence (DNA): TGTGCCAGCAGCCAAGTAGGCAGGGAGGGCTACGAGCAGTACTTC. The V gene is TRBV3-1, the J gene TRBJ2-7; 7 bases fit TRBD2. The CDR3 length is 15 residues. From germline, CDR1 is LGHDT and CDR2 YNNKEL (reference sequence). V lost 1 base to trimming and J lost 3 bases; unmatched junction nucleotides: 6.

The rearrangement joins TRBV6-1 to TRBJ2-1; the match to TRBD2 covers 11 bases. CDR3 length: 16 residues. From germline, CDR1 is MNHNS and CDR2 SASEGT. The J segment lost 6 bases and the V segment lost 6 bases, leaving 10 bases of the junction unmatched. As DNA, the CDR3 is TGTGCCAGCAGGGAAATAGCGGGGGGGCCCGCCAATGAGCAGTTCTTC. This sequence encodes CASREIAGGPANEQFF.

The table lists this clonotype with many counts. J is TRBJ2-5 and V is TRBV5-6, with a possible D match to TRBD2 (5 bases). V lost 3 bases and J lost 5, with 14 bases in between. The CDR3 has 14 residues. The germline V gene encodes CDR1 SGHDT and CDR2 YYEEEE. The CDR3 sequence is CASSYGLTAETQYF. The CDR3 DNA reads as TGTGCCAGCAGCTACGGACTGACCGCGGAGACCCAGTACTTC. Variable domain in full (rest from reference TRBV5-6 and TRBJ2-5): DAGVTQSPTHLIKTRGQQVTLRCSPKSGHDTVSWYQQALGQGPQFIFQYYEEEERQRGNFPDRFSGHQFPNYSSELNVNALLLGDSALYLCASSYGLTAETQYFGPGTRLLVL.

This clonotype was observed many times. V usage is TRBV10-3 and J usage is TRBJ1-3; D not certain. Germline CDR1 and CDR2: ENHRY and SYGVKD. V lost 2 bases to trimming and J lost 0 bases, with 8 bases between them. CDR3 length: 15 amino acids. CDR3 in DNA: TGTGCCATCAGTGAGAATCCGGGCTCTGGAAACACCATATATTTT. Translation: CAISENPGSGNTIYF.

This clonotype was picked up a small number of times. A much larger clonotype is one base distant, so this may be a read error. This rearrangement joins TRBV11-2 to TRBJ1-1; the match to TRBD1 covers 7 bases. The germline V gene has CDR1 SGHAT and CDR2 FQNNGV. This CDR3 comprises 12 residues. V lost 5 bases and J lost 10; bases outside the gene matches: 7. The CDR3 DNA reads as TGTGCCAGCAGCATCAGACAGGGTCGAGCTTTCTTT. Translated: CASSIRQGRAFF.

This clonotype was counted ten times or more. The J gene is TRBJ1-1, the V gene TRBV19; D gene ambiguous. V lost 2 bases to trimming and J lost 4 bases, with 20 bases between them. From germline, CDR1 is LNHDA and CDR2 SQIVND (reference sequence). CDR3 length equals 17 residues. The chain's CDR3 is CASSISGGSSMGTEAFF. The DNA of the CDR3 is TGTGCCAGTAGTATAAGCGGAGGTTCGTCCATGGGCACTGAAGCTTTCTTT.

The sample holds many counts of this clonotype. The gene calls are TRBV20-1 and TRBJ1-4; 7 bases match TRBD1. Germline assignment: CDR1 DFQATT and CDR2 SNEGSKA (reference sequence). The V gene end was trimmed by 5 bases and the J gene end by 5 bases; junction bases not matched to a gene: 5. The CDR3 sequence is 13 residues long. The CDR3 nucleotides are TGCAGTGCTCAGGGACAGTGGAATGAAAAACTGTTTTTT. The encoded protein is CSAQGQWNEKLFF.

This clonotype has ten or more counts. The chain has TRBV28 and TRBJ2-6; perhaps TRBD1 as D (5 bases). CDR3 length: 15 amino acids. Trimming removed 5 bases at V and 1 base at J, with 9 bases between. Per the germline V gene, CDR1 is MDHEN and CDR2 is SYDVKM. The chain's CDR3 is CASSNQGSGANVLTF. As DNA, the CDR3 is TGTGCCAGCAGTAATCAGGGTTCTGGGGCCAACGTCCTGACTTTC.

This clonotype showed up just a few times. An end of the junction differs from the germline gene, which may be a read error. This sequence joins TRBV29-1 and TRBJ1-2; 9 nucleotides agree with TRBD1. The CDR3 has 18 amino acids. The germline V gene encodes CDR1 SQVTM and CDR2 ANQGSEA. The CDR3 bases are TGCAGCGCTGAAAATCGACAGGGGGTAATAGGGAAAGACTATGGCTACACCTTC. Its translation is CSAENRQGVIGKDYGYTF. Full variable domain (missing parts from reference TRBV29-1 and TRBJ1-2): SAVISQKPSRDICQRGTSLTIQCQVDSQVTMMFWYRQQPGQSLTLIATANQGSEATYESGFVIDKFPISRPNLTFSTLTVSNMSPEDSSIYLCSAENRQGVIGKDYGYTFGSGTRLTVV.

This clonotype was picked up many times. The J gene is TRBJ2-1, the V gene TRBV7-8, with D possibly matching TRBD2 (6 bases). Germline V gene lookup returns CDR1 SGHVS and CDR2 FQNEAQ. The length of the CDR3 is 13 residues. V shed 4 bases and J shed 6 bases, with 10 bases lying between them. The chain's CDR3 is CASSSRRGNEQFF. CDR3 nucleotide sequence: TGTGCCAGCAGCTCCCGGAGGGGCAATGAGCAGTTCTTC.

The CDR3 DNA reads TGTGCCAGCAGGAGACAGGGACGGGATAATGAGCAGTTCTTC. This gives the protein CASRRQGRDNEQFF. This chain connects TRBV5-6 to TRBJ2-1; 7 positions match TRBD1. In germline, CDR1 is SGHDT, CDR2 YYEEEE. The junction had 9 bases not matched to a gene; V was cut back by 5 bases and J by 7 bases. The CDR3 loop spans 14 amino acids. The full variable domain, rest sourced from reference TRBV5-6 and TRBJ2-1, is DAGVTQSPTHLIKTRGQQVTLRCSPKSGHDTVSWYQQALGQGPQFIFQYYEEEERQRGNFPDRFSGHQFPNYSSELNVNALLLGDSALYLCASRRQGRDNEQFFGPGTRLTVL.

In this sample, this clonotype turned up a few times. The chain carries TRBV7-9 and TRBJ1-4, with D maybe TRBD1 (5 bases). CDR1 and CDR2 (germline): SEHNR, FQNEAQ (reference sequence). The CDR3 sequence is 16 residues long. V was cut by 5 bases and J by 3 bases, with 16 bases left in between. CDR3 DNA: TGTGCCAGCAGCGAGACACTAGGGGCTCCTAATGAAAAACTGTTTTTT. It is translated as CASSETLGAPNEKLFF.

This clonotype has just one count. V and J are TRBV20-1 and TRBJ2-7, with 12 bases matching TRBD2. J gave up 1 base and V 0 bases, and 1 base lay outside the gene matches. The CDR3 is 15 amino acids. CDR1 is DFQATT, CDR2 SNEGSKA, per germline (reference sequence). The CDR3 DNA is TGCAGTGCTAGAGAGACTAGCGGGGGATCCTACGAGCAGTACTTC. Protein product: CSARETSGGSYEQYF.

This clonotype was seen ten or more times. The rearrangement links TRBV15 to TRBJ2-5; weak D call: TRBD2 (5 bases). Germline V CDR1 and CDR2: LNHNV, YYDKDF (reference sequence). V was shortened by 3 bases and J by 0 bases, with 17 bases between the two germline ends. The CDR3 is made up of 17 amino acids. Here the CDR3 DNA reads TGTGCCACCAGCAGCCTCGGGGTACCCCCGTACCAAGAGACCCAGTACTTC. Amino acid sequence: CATSSLGVPPYQETQYF.

This clonotype was seen a few times. The chain has TRBV5-4 and TRBJ2-1; 14 bases map to TRBD2. CDR3 length: 15 amino acids. With 4 bases clipped from V and 9 bases from J, the junction kept 6 bases outside the gene matches. CDR1 SGHNT and CDR2 YYREEE come from the germline V gene (reference sequence). The CDR3 region has the DNA TGTGCCAGCAGCCGACGACTAGCGGGGGGGTTTGAGCAGTTCTTC. Protein: CASSRRLAGGFEQFF.

The chain carries TRBV20-1 and TRBJ1-1; D ambiguous. V was trimmed by 1 base and J by 0 bases, leaving 9 bases between them. This CDR3 has 14 residues. Germline CDR1 and CDR2: DFQATT and SNEGSKA (reference sequence). The CDR3 protein is CSARGGSMNTEAFF. The CDR3 DNA is TGCAGTGCTAGAGGAGGCAGCATGAACACTGAAGCTTTCTTT.